The 30 T cell receptor beta chains given below trace back to one sample, sequenced in a study of T cell responses to AZD1222 COVID-19 vaccine. The assay was immunoSEQ multiplex PCR, and TCRdb's table has in-frame clones only and misses some. Of over 45,000 clones listed, 89% are singletons. Source: peripheral blood, taken on day 0 of AZD1222 vaccination. These TCRs come from an adult in good health.

V is TRBV3-1 (or the pseudogene TRBV3-2) and J is TRBJ2-7; TRBD2 agrees at 13 bases. V gave up 5 bases and J gave up 13 bases; unmatched junction bases: 5. This CDR3 is 12 amino acids long. Germline V gene sequence: CDR1 LGHDT, CDR2 YNNKEL (reference sequence). Here the CDR3 reads CASSYGLAGVYF. CDR3 nucleotides: TGTGCCAGCAGCTACGGACTAGCGGGGGTCTACTTC.

J is TRBJ1-5 and V is TRBV21-1; whether TRBD1, the table's D call, matches the DNA was not checked. TRBV21-1 counts as a pseudogene. The CDR3 has 17 residues. CDR3: CASSRRDRELSNQPQHF. The DNA for the CDR3 is TGTGCCAGCAGCAGAAGGGACAGGGAACTGAGCAATCAGCCCCAGCATTTT.

This chain uses TRBV5-1 with TRBJ2-2; D is unclear. CDR3 length: 16 residues. Germline V gene lookup returns CDR1 SGHRS and CDR2 YFSETQ. V lost 1 base and J 6 bases, leaving 16 bases between the germline ends. The CDR3 coding sequence is TGCGCCAGCAGCTTGTGGCTCTCTCCGGGCCCCGGGGAGCTGTTTTTT. Its protein product is CASSLWLSPGPGELFF. The whole variable domain, remainder taken from reference TRBV5-1 and TRBJ2-2, is KAGVTQTPRYLIKTRGQQVTLSCSPISGHRSVSWYQQTPGQGLQFLFEYFSETQRNKGNFPGRFSGRQFSNSRSEMNVSTLELGDSALYLCASSLWLSPGPGELFFGEGSRLTVL.

V and J are TRBV7-2 and TRBJ1-5; D might be TRBD1 (6 bases). Trimming shortened V by 1 base and J by 2 bases, and 6 bases separated the two germline ends. CDR3 length equals 14 residues. Germline CDR1 and CDR2: SGHTA and FQGNSA. The CDR3 nucleotides read TGTGCCAGCAGCTTAGGGACAGGCAATCAGCCCCAGCATTTT. Its translation: CASSLGTGNQPQHF.

The chain links TRBV6-1 to TRBJ1-1; D perhaps matches TRBD1 (6 bases). V lost 2 bases to trimming and J lost 4 bases, with 11 bases between them. The germline gives CDR1 MNHNS, CDR2 SASEGT. The CDR3 covers 14 residues. The CDR3 is CASSENGGGTEAFF. The CDR3 nucleotides are TGTGCCAGCAGTGAAAACGGGGGCGGCACTGAAGCTTTCTTT.

The chain has TRBV24-1 and TRBJ1-2, with a possible D match to TRBD1 (5 bases). Germline values: CDR1 KGHDR, CDR2 SFDVKD. The CDR3 has 13 amino acids. Trimming removed 3 bases from V and 6 bases from J, with 10 bases in between. CDR3 protein: CATSDPGGDGYTF. The CDR3 DNA is TGTGCCACCAGTGATCCTGGGGGGGATGGCTACACCTTC.

The rearrangement links TRBV6-5 to TRBJ2-3; D is unresolved. The CDR3 consists of 13 residues. Trimming removed 8 bases from V and 0 bases from J, with 9 bases in between. Germline lookup yields CDR1 MNHEY and CDR2 SVGAGI. CDR3 sequence: CASGHPSTDTQYF. In DNA, the CDR3 is TGTGCCAGCGGGCACCCTAGCACAGATACGCAGTATTTT.

This chain uses TRBV24-1 with TRBJ2-2; weak D call: TRBD1 (5 bases). Germline V gene sequence: CDR1 KGHDR, CDR2 SFDVKD. Trimming shortened V by 4 bases and J by 4 bases, and 12 bases separated the two germline ends. The CDR3 totals 15 residues. CDR3: CATSDLGAGTGELFF. CDR3 DNA: TGTGCCACCAGTGACCTAGGGGCAGGCACCGGGGAGCTGTTTTTT.

The chain recombines TRBV11-2 with TRBJ1-4, with TRBD1 matching 7 bases. Germline CDR1 SGHAT, CDR2 FQNNGV. This CDR3 spans 15 amino acids. V lost 3 bases, J lost 6 bases, and 7 bases stayed unmatched. The CDR3 reads CASSFRRGSDEKLFF. The CDR3 bases are TGTGCCAGCAGCTTCCGCAGGGGGTCCGATGAAAAACTGTTTTTT.

This rearrangement joins TRBV12-5 to TRBJ1-2; 8 positions agree with TRBD1. CDR3 length equals 15 residues. V was pared by 0 bases and J by 6 bases, with 6 bases of the junction left unmatched. Germline CDR1 LGHNT, CDR2 FRNRAP. The CDR3: CASGLVPQGADGYTF. DNA of the CDR3: TGTGCTAGTGGTTTGGTACCCCAGGGGGCCGATGGCTACACCTTC.

This clone was detected only a few times. The chain couples TRBV7-8 to TRBJ2-7; TRBD2 matches at 7 bases. This CDR3 comprises 16 residues. The germline V gene has CDR1 SGHVS and CDR2 FQNEAQ. J lost 1 base, V lost 5 bases, and 11 bases had no gene match. The CDR3, as DNA: TGTGCCAGCAGCGCAGCCCTCTCTAGCGGTTCCTACGAGCAGTACTTC. It specifies CASSAALSSGSYEQYF.

The chain carries TRBV6-5 and TRBJ2-1; no firm D call. This CDR3 spans 14 amino acids. Trimming removed 2 bases from V and 11 bases from J, with 16 bases in between. Germline loops: CDR1 MNHEY, CDR2 SVGAGI. CDR3 bases: TGTGCCAGCAGTTACCCCCCTGAATCCTATCAGCAGTTCTTC. Residues: CASSYPPESYQQFF.

The chain links TRBV9 to TRBJ2-2; D possibly corresponds to TRBD1 (6 bases). Germline V gives CDR1 SGDLS, CDR2 YYNGEE. V gave up 4 bases and J gave up 2 bases, with 15 bases separating them. The CDR3 runs to 16 residues. CDR3 DNA: TGTGCCAGCAGCACCGGACAGAACACTAACACCGGGGAGCTGTTTTTT. Translated: CASSTGQNTNTGELFF.

Turning to this clone: Other DNA sequences from this sample encode an identical CDR3 as well. J is TRBJ2-7 and V is TRBV18, with TRBD1 identical over 8 bases. After removal of 3 bases from V and 1 base from J, the junction contained 5 bases not matched to a gene. The CDR3 consists of 15 residues. In germline, CDR1 is KGHSH, CDR2 LQKENI. In DNA form, the CDR3 reads TGTGCCAGCTCACCCGGGACAGGACCTTCCTACGAGCAGTACTTC. It specifies CASSPGTGPSYEQYF.

This clone was recorded once. The CDR3 coding sequence is TGTGCCAGCACTCTAGCGGGAGTTGATACGCAGTATTTT. Translated, it gives CASTLAGVDTQYF. This chain links TRBV6-5 with TRBJ2-3, with 10 bases lining up with TRBD2. The CDR3 covers 13 residues. After removal of 7 bases from V and 6 bases from J, the junction contained 4 bases not matched to a gene. Germline V gene sequence: CDR1 MNHEY, CDR2 SVGAGI.

The chain links TRBV5-1 to TRBJ1-1; D is undetermined. The V end lost 0 bases, the J end lost 5 bases, and 17 bases lay between the germline ends. The CDR3 length is 16 residues. Germline CDR1 reads SGHRS; CDR2 reads YFSETQ. The CDR3 is CASSLAGELVGTEAFF. The CDR3 bases are TGCGCCAGCAGCTTGGCCGGGGAGTTAGTGGGGACTGAAGCTTTCTTT.

The V gene is TRBV5-1, the J gene TRBJ2-7; 11 nucleotides agree with TRBD1. Germline assignment: CDR1 SGHRS and CDR2 YFSETQ. Losses at the gene ends were 2 bases for V and 4 bases for J; bases not matched to a gene: 2. This CDR3 region has 14 residues. The CDR3 region has the DNA TGCGCCAGCAGCTTAGGACAGGGGGCGTACGAGCAGTACTTC. Protein: CASSLGQGAYEQYF.

V usage is TRBV6-5 and J usage is TRBJ1-3; possible D gene TRBD1, 5 bases. The V end was cut by 3 bases, the J end by 3 bases, with 15 bases between. This CDR3 has 16 amino acids. In germline, CDR1 is MNHEY, CDR2 SVGAGI. The DNA for the CDR3 is TGTGCCAGCAGTTATGGGCCAGGGTCGGATGGAAACACCATATATTTT. It translates to CASSYGPGSDGNTIYF.

The V gene is TRBV2, the J gene TRBJ2-1; 7 positions match TRBD1. V shed 8 bases and J 4 bases; nucleotides not matched to a gene: 8. CDR3 length equals 14 residues. Germline loops: CDR1 SNHLY, CDR2 FYNNEI. CDR3 residues: CASAQGPLYNEQFF. The CDR3 DNA sequence: TGTGCCAGCGCACAGGGGCCCTTATACAATGAGCAGTTCTTC.

The chain combines TRBV5-1 with TRBJ2-7; weak D call: TRBD2 (6 bases). Germline V gene sequence: CDR1 SGHRS, CDR2 YFSETQ. The germline V and J ends were trimmed by 0 bases and 10 bases, with 17 bases remaining between them. The CDR3 is 14 amino acids. In nucleotides, the CDR3 is TGCGCCAGCAGCTTGGGGGGTAGCGGTGACGTTCAGTACTTC. Amino acids: CASSLGGSGDVQYF.

This chain uses TRBV28 with TRBJ1-1; D not resolved. From germline, CDR1 is MDHEN and CDR2 SYDVKM. This CDR3 has 16 amino acids. V lost 2 bases and J 0 bases, leaving 13 bases between the germline ends. CDR3 sequence: CASSLPIDGVNTEAFF. As DNA, the CDR3 is TGTGCCAGCAGTTTACCTATCGACGGAGTGAACACTGAAGCTTTCTTT.

The V gene is TRBV18, the J gene TRBJ2-2; 9 bases are shared with TRBD2. The CDR3 is made up of 16 amino acids. With V trimmed by 0 bases and J by 6 bases, 5 bases remained unmatched. Per germline, CDR1 KGHSH and CDR2 LQKENI. CDR3 nucleotides: TGTGCCAGCTCACCACCTGCTAGCGGGAAGTCCGGGGAGCTGTTTTTT. Its translation: CASSPPASGKSGELFF.

The gene calls are TRBV5-6 and TRBJ2-7; TRBD2 might be the D (6 bases). The CDR3 is made up of 13 amino acids. From germline, CDR1 is SGHDT and CDR2 YYEEEE. Trimming cost V 1 base and J 3 bases, with 8 bases left between them. The CDR3 nucleotides read TGTGCCAGCAGCTTGACCGGGGGCTACGAGCAGTACTTC. Its translation: CASSLTGGYEQYF.

V gene TRBV5-1 combines with J gene TRBJ2-5, with 13 bases fitting TRBD2. Per germline, CDR1 SGHRS and CDR2 YFSETQ. The CDR3 spans 17 residues. The V segment lost 2 bases and the J segment 5 bases; nucleotides outside the gene matches: 9. CDR3 in amino acids: CASSFSGLAGAAETQYF. The CDR3 bases are TGCGCCAGCAGCTTTTCAGGACTAGCGGGAGCCGCTGAGACCCAGTACTTC.

The rearrangement joins TRBV5-1 to TRBJ1-2; D gene uncertain. Looked up from germline, CDR1 is SGHRS and CDR2 is YFSETQ. The length of the CDR3 is 15 residues. Deletions cut 4 bases from V and 11 bases from J, with 24 bases between. Here the CDR3 reads CASSAGYPGPPFYTF. CDR3 nucleotides: TGCGCCAGCAGCGCGGGGTATCCCGGTCCCCCGTTTTACACCTTC.

The gene calls are TRBV13 and TRBJ2-7; possibly TRBD2 for D (6 bases). Germline CDR1 PRHDT, CDR2 FYEKMQ (reference sequence). The CDR3 spans 13 residues. Trimming pared 5 bases from V and 6 bases from J, leaving 14 bases between. The CDR3 reads CASSPPASAEQYF. In nucleotides, the CDR3 is TGTGCCAGCAGCCCCCCCGCTAGCGCCGAGCAGTACTTC.

This clone occurred once. The chain combines TRBV28 with TRBJ1-5; D is undetermined. Trimming cost V 4 bases and J 6 bases, with 13 bases left between them. CDR3 length: 14 amino acids. Germline lookup yields CDR1 MDHEN and CDR2 SYDVKM. For the CDR3, the DNA is TGTGCCAGCAGTTCCGGTGGAACGGCTCAGCCCCAGCATTTT. Protein: CASSSGGTAQPQHF. Based on the CDR3 plus reference TRBV28 and TRBJ1-5, the full variable domain is DVKVTQSSRYLVKRTGEKVFLECVQDMDHENMFWYRQDPGLGLRLIYFSYDVKMKEKGDIPEGYSVSREKKERFSLILESASTNQTSMYLCASSSGGTAQPQHFGDGTRLSIL.

V gene TRBV5-1 combines with J gene TRBJ2-3; 8 bases line up with TRBD2. The junction had 7 bases not matched to a gene; V was cut back by 1 base and J by 3 bases. The CDR3 loop spans 16 amino acids. CDR1 is SGHRS, CDR2 YFSETQ, per germline. The CDR3 reads CASSLWASGSTDTQYF. DNA for the CDR3: TGCGCCAGCAGCTTGTGGGCTAGCGGGTCAACAGATACGCAGTATTTT.

This chain joins TRBV29-1 and TRBJ2-5; TRBD1 aligns across 7 bases. The CDR3 extends over 14 amino acids. The V and J ends lost 5 bases and 4 bases, in that order; junction bases with no gene match: 10. CDR1 and CDR2 (germline): SQVTM, ANQGSEA. DNA for the CDR3: TGCAGCGTTAAGGGGGCAGGGCGCGGAGAGACCCAGTACTTC. Protein: CSVKGAGRGETQYF.

This sequence joins TRBV27 and TRBJ2-5, with D possibly being TRBD1 or TRBD2 (5 bases each). Trimming left V 5 bases short and J 1 base short, with 20 bases between. CDR3 length equals 17 residues. In germline, CDR1 is MNHEY, CDR2 SMNVEV (reference sequence). CDR3 protein: CASSPFVGPRLQETQYF. In nucleotides, the CDR3 is TGTGCCAGCAGTCCGTTCGTGGGACCACGGCTCCAAGAGACCCAGTACTTC.